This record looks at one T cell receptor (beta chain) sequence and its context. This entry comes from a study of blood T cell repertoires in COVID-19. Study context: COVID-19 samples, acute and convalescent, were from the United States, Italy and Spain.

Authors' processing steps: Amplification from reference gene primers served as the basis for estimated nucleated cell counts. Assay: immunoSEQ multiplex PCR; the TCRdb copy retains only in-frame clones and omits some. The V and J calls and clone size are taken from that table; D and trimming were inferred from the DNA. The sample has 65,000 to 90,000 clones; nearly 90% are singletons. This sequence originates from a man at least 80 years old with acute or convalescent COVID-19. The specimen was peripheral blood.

The CDR3 DNA reads as TGTGCCAGCAGCTTAACGTTCGGCAGGATGAACACTGAAGCTTTCTTT. The encoded protein is CASSLTFGRMNTEAFF. The gene calls are TRBV7-3 and TRBJ1-1; D not certain. The CDR3 has 16 residues. Germline lookup yields CDR1 SGHTA and CDR2 FQGTGA. V gave up 0 bases and J gave up 0 bases, with 11 bases separating them.